This TCR beta chain appears in the sequencing data of a study of cytomegalovirus exposure and HLA in healthy donors (dated by TCRdb to 2016 to 2017). The study in broad terms: An earlier analysis of about 530 of the donors reported about 260 Gb of sequence data and approximately 120 million unique TCR beta sequences obtained from around 170 million T cells. An early release covering roughly 600 HLA-typed donors comprised 300 to 350 gigabases of sequencing data and roughly 86 million unique TCR sequences. Among the 398 genotyped donors, around 81% belonged to the genetic ancestry cluster associated with self-reported Caucasian donors. The study was designed to test whether signatures of past pathogen exposure could be identified by cataloging public T cell receptors. The study used immunosequencing to profile the T cell repertoires of several hundred subjects and linked those repertoires to cytomegalovirus serostatus. In addition to the first cohort of hundreds of subjects, a separate validation cohort of approximately 130 different subjects was used. High-throughput TCR immunosequencing, statistical association of individual TCRs with disease status, and machine learning were combined to predict cytomegalovirus infection status. To study patterns of TCR occurrence, a later analysis re-analyzed previously published TCR beta repertoires from several hundred donors and added high-resolution HLA genotyping. In the later analysis, no new phenotypic data were used to find candidate immune exposures; instead, reliance was placed on TCR beta sequences and their occurrence across donors. An earlier analysis of some 500 of the donors used high-throughput TCR beta sequencing to judge whether each TCR beta V gene segment behaved as functional or pseudogenic. Donor age, sex, ethnicity and CMV serostatus were collected together with the repertoire data. In a later genetic analysis, genome-wide SNP genotypes for about three fifths of the roughly 670 donors were used, and that subset was treated as a discovery cohort. Every discovery cohort repertoire had been produced on one sequencing platform. Class I and class II HLA loci were covered by the typing at four-digit resolution. Typing coverage varied by locus: about 629-640 donors for A, B, C, DRB1 and DQB1; some 520 for DQA1; more than 600 for DPA1; more than 450 for DPB1. Roughly 5 DR-DQ haplotypes were handled as single units for association and clustering, since linkage in the cohort was strong. On average, roughly 250,000 unique TCR beta nucleotide sequences were sequenced per donor among about 400 genotyped donors of the cohort, with roughly 18% of those sequences being non-productive. Points the paper makes about the study in general: In both the original and validation cohorts, the classifier was reported to diagnose cytomegalovirus status with high specificity and sensitivity. Presence/absence analyses assumed roughly uniform sequencing depth across donors, an assumption that may not hold. A later analysis found that HLA-associated TCR beta chains were more clonally expanded and had lower generation probabilities than equally common non-associated chains. Linkage disequilibrium might explain the correlated functional status among segregating V segments, but an unknown experimental factor could not be ruled out. It was suggested by the authors that the approach could potentially be generalized to other disease states and immunological phenotypes. In a later analysis, some 17,000 TCR beta sequences were associated with specific HLA alleles at a false discovery rate of 0.05. In a later genetic analysis, fewer N-insertions in productive TCRs were reported among donors in an Asian-associated ancestry cluster than the roughly 670-donor mean. Several of the top co-occurrence clusters appeared to be linked to parvovirus B19, influenza, CMV and Epstein-Barr virus, according to a later analysis. A cluster of highly shared sequence variants was judged likely to be a technical artifact of the sequencing pipeline. The earlier analysis of around 600 of the donors excluded approximately 15 rarely observed V segments, including chromosome 9 orphons, because counts were too low. HLA typing was unavailable for some donors at each locus, so association tests used only the typed subset. Immune exposure information for the cohort was limited to CMV serostatus. In the study, some 160 TCR beta chains were listed as associated with cytomegalovirus. A later analysis found that most CMV-associated TCR beta chains appeared HLA-restricted, with HLA associations seemingly driven largely by CMV exposure. Assigning TCR associations to individual alleles was difficult when HLA alleles, especially DR and DQ, strongly co-occurred. Broadly in line with IMGT annotations, most TCR beta V segments showed up in productive rearrangements about 87% or about 30% of the time in an earlier analysis of 587 of the donors. In a later analysis, the rate of TCR association differed among HLA loci, with DRB1 alleles having the most associated TCRs and HLA-C alleles having the fewest. A further reported finding was that TCR beta sequences accurately predicted the HLA-A and HLA-B alleles for most subjects in the first cohort. Across donors, most TCR sequences were observed very rarely, whereas some public TCRs were present in many individuals. Three of the identified cytomegalovirus-associated TCR beta chains were confirmed in vitro to be specific for cytomegalovirus antigens. V-gene and J-gene trimming of TCR beta chains was associated with a missense DCLRE1C variant in a later genetic analysis, and the association was replicated in an independent cohort. Only TCR beta chains were sequenced in this cohort, and the absence of alpha or paired-chain data limited detectable features.

On this clone itself: This clone's antigen is unknown.

Libraries came from the immunoSEQ multiplex PCR assay. A mixture of 60 forward primers for TCR Vbeta segments and 13 reverse primers for TCR Jbeta segments was used in the multiplex PCR. The CDR3 region of rearranged TCR beta genes was amplified from genomic DNA by a multiplex PCR assay. Amplified TCR beta libraries were sequenced as 87-base-pair reads on the Illumina HiSeq System. On the study's bioinformatics: In a later analysis, roughly 80 million unique TCR beta chains were counted across the 666 repertoires, and about 10 million of these chains were shared by at least two donors. Raw reads were error-corrected and collapsed into unique sequences with a nearest-neighbor algorithm that merged closely related sequences to remove PCR and sequencing errors. CDR3 sequences were aligned to IMGT reference sequences to assign V, D and J gene segments. Each retained sequence needed at least a six-nucleotide match to both a V gene segment and a J gene segment. Rearrangements were called productive when the CDR3 lacked stop codons and stayed in frame with V and J; all others were non-productive. CDR3 was defined according to IMGT convention as the region running from the second conserved V-encoded cysteine to the conserved J-encoded phenylalanine. The earlier analysis of about 500 of the donors excluded sequences that lacked an unambiguous match to a single V gene segment. An earlier analysis of several hundred of the donors called V segments functional above 56.7% productive rearrangements and segregating when the between-donor standard deviation exceeded 5%. A statistical classification framework was developed to diagnose cytomegalovirus status using the catalog of TCR beta chain sequences. In a later analysis, V and J genes were assigned by comparing TCR nucleotide sequences against IMGT/GENE-DB human TR gene sequences. A later analysis assigned CDR3 sequences and most-parsimonious VDJ recombination scenarios with the TCRdist pipeline. In a later analysis, every TCR beta chain was defined by the combination of its CDR3 amino acid sequence and its V-gene family, and reads without a unique V-gene family were dropped. A later analysis removed 500 to 650 highly shared, low-generation-probability nucleotide sequences to deal with suspected cross-contamination and a sequencing artifact. In a later analysis, a clonal expansion index for each public chain was calculated from normalized within-repertoire ranks of inferred template counts. In a later analysis, generation probabilities were computed using a VDJ recombination model fitted to out-of-frame rearrangements, and the results were checked against IGoR. In a later analysis, TCR-TCR, TCR-HLA and TCR-CMV co-occurrence was scored with hypergeometric tests, and a repertoire-size bias correction was applied to TCR pairs. In a later analysis, false discovery rates were estimated by permuting HLA or CMV assignments 20 times. In a later analysis, co-occurring TCRs were grouped using DBSCAN, with TCRdist sequence similarity added in when clustering inside HLA-allele-positive subsets. Repertoires with fewer than 30,000 or more than 120,000 public chains were left out of co-occurrence clustering, as were four to six repertoires with anomalous nucleotide sharing. This immuneACCESS table, as held by TCRdb, lists in-frame sequences with V and J called but not all clones. Of the missing ones, under half trace to an unresolved V gene in checked studies; the others have no known cause. Clone size and the V and J calls come from that table; the DNA yielded D and trimming. The table for this sample lists more than 40,000 clones. Jointly, the top ten make up more than 0.9% of the sample.

In total, around 600 healthy bone marrow donors made up the cohort. At the time of sampling, every cohort member was nominally healthy, though immune exposures that went unrecorded were likely present. The donor was CMV seronegative and belonged to the group of 380 or so seronegative cohort members. Each donor provided a peripheral blood sample, and peripheral blood mononuclear cells were used for TCR beta sequencing. The Qiagen DNeasy Blood Extraction Kit was used to extract genomic DNA from the blood cell samples. The sequencing input was PBMCs. The clonotype originates from a woman aged 40 to 50 in good health and CMV-seronegative.

Here is the DNA: TGTGCCAGCAGCCTAACGACAGGGGTTAAAACTGAAGCTTTCTTT. The resulting protein is CASSLTTGVKTEAFF. The chain joins TRBV9 to TRBJ1-1, with 8 bases in between that match TRBD1. CDR1 SGDLS and CDR2 YYNGEE were looked up in the germline V gene. The CDR3 numbers 15 residues from cysteine through phenylalanine. Of all the DNA, just the CDR3 is kept, 45 bases in frame from base 1. V lost 4 bases and J lost 5 bases, and the count of bases not matched to a germline gene is 10.